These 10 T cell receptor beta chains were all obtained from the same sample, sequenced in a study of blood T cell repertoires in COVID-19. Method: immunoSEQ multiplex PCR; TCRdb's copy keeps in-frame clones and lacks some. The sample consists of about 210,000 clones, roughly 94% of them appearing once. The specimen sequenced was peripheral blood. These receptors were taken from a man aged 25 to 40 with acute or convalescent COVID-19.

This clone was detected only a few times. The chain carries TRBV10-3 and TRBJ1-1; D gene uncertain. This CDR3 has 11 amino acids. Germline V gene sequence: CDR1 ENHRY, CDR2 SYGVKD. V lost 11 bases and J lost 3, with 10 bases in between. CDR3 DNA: TGTGCCGCCGTTGAGGACACTGAAGCTTTCTTT. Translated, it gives CAAVEDTEAFF.

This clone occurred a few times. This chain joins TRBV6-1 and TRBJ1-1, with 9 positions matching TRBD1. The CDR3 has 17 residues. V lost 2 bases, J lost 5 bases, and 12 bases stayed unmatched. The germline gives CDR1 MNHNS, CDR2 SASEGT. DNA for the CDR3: TGTGCCAGCAGTGAAAGGAGACAGGGGGTCATTCTAACTGAAGCTTTCTTT. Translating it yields CASSERRQGVILTEAFF.

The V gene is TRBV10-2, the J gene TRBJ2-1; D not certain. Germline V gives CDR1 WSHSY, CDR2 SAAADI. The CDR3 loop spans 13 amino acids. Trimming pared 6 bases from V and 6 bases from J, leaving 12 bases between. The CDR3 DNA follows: TGCGCCAGCAGGAGAGGCTATTCCAATGAGCAGTTCTTC. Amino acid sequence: CASRRGYSNEQFF.

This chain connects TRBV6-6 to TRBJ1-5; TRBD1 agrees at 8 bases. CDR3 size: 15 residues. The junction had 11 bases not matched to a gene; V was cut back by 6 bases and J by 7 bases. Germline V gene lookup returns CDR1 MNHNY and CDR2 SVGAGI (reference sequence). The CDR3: CASSPIDRGIQPQHF. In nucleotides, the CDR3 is TGTGCCAGCAGCCCGATCGACAGGGGAATACAGCCCCAGCATTTT.

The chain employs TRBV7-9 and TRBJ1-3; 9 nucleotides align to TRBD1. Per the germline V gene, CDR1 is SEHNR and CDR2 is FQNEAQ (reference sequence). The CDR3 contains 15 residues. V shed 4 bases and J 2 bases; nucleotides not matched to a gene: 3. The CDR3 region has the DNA TGTGCCAGCAGCTCCCGGACAGGGGCTGGAAACACCATATATTTT. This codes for CASSSRTGAGNTIYF.

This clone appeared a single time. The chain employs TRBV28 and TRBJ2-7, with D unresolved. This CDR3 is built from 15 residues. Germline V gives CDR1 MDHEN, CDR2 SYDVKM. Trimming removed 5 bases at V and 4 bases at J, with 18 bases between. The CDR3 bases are TGTGCCAGCAGTCTAAACGCTGGATTGACTTACGAGCAGTACTTC. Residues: CASSLNAGLTYEQYF.

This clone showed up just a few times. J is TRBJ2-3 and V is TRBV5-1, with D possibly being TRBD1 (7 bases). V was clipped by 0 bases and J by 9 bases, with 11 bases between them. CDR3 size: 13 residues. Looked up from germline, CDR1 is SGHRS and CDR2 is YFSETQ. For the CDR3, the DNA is TGCGCCAGCAGCTTGGGACAGGGAGGCACGCAGTATTTT. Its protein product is CASSLGQGGTQYF. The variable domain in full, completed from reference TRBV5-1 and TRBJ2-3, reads KAGVTQTPRYLIKTRGQQVTLSCSPISGHRSVSWYQQTPGQGLQFLFEYFSETQRNKGNFPGRFSGRQFSNSRSEMNVSTLELGDSALYLCASSLGQGGTQYFGPGTRLTVL.

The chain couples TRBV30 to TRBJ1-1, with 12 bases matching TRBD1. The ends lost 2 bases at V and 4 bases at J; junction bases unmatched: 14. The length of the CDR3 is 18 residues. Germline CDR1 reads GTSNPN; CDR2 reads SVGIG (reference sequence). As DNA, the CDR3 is TGTGCCTGGAGTTCCCCCTGGCGGGACAGGGGGCGAGGCACTGAAGCTTTCTTT. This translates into CAWSSPWRDRGRGTEAFF.

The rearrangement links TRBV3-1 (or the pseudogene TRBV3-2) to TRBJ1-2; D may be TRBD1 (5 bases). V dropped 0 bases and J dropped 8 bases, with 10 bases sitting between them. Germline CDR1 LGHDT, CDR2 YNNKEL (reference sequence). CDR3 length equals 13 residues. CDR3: CASSQDRGIGYTF. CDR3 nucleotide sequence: TGTGCCAGCAGCCAAGATAGGGGAATCGGCTACACCTTC.

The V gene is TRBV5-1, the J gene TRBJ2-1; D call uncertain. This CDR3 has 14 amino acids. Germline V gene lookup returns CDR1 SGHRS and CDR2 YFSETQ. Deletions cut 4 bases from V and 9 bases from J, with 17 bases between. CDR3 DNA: TGCGCCAGCAGCCATGATCTTTTAGTCGGTGAGCAGTTCTTC. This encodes CASSHDLLVGEQFF.